The 17 T cell receptor beta chains listed next were all sequenced from one sample in a study of blood T cell repertoires in COVID-19. TCRdb's table, derived via immunoSEQ multiplex PCR, lists solely in-frame clones and lacks some. The sample has 190,000 or so clones, roughly nine tenths seen once. Sequenced material: PBMCs or T cells enriched from blood (not recorded which). Receptors originate from a woman between 18 and 29 years old who had recovered from COVID-19.

The chain links TRBV27 to TRBJ2-7; the match to TRBD2 covers 9 bases. Germline values: CDR1 MNHEY, CDR2 SMNVEV (reference sequence). Trimming at V came to 0 bases and at J to 2 bases, leaving 2 bases not matched to a gene. This CDR3 has 15 amino acids. CDR3: CASSLSLAGPYEQYF. The CDR3, as DNA: TGTGCCAGCAGTTTATCACTAGCGGGTCCCTACGAGCAGTACTTC.

In this sample, this clone turned up a few times. This may arise from a read error, as a much more abundant clone is one base away. The chain employs TRBV25-1 and TRBJ2-3; D may be TRBD1 (5 bases). Deletions cut 3 bases from V and 0 bases from J, with 7 bases between. The germline V gene has CDR1 MGHDK and CDR2 SYGVNS. The CDR3 contains 14 residues. The CDR3 coding sequence is TGTGCCAGCAGTGACAGGGCTAGCACAGATACGCAGTATTTT. Translation gives CASSDRASTDTQYF.

J is TRBJ1-3 and V is TRBV12-3 or TRBV12-4; D unclear. V dropped 1 base and J dropped 2 bases, with 3 bases sitting between them. This CDR3 region has 13 residues. The CDR3 is CASSLVTGNTIYF. The CDR3 coding sequence is TGTGCCAGCAGTTTAGTTACTGGAAACACCATATATTTT.

V usage is TRBV9 and J usage is TRBJ1-3; no clear D gene. Germline values: CDR1 SGDLS, CDR2 YYNGEE. This CDR3 region has 17 residues. The V end was cut by 0 bases, the J end by 0 bases, with 13 bases between. CDR3 coding DNA: TGTGCCAGCAGCGTAGGTGGAGGGCTCTACTCTGGAAACACCATATATTTT. As protein: CASSVGGGLYSGNTIYF.

CDR3 sequence (DNA): TGCGCCAGCAGCCCTGGGACAGGGGATGGCTACACCTTC. Amino acid sequence: CASSPGTGDGYTF. The chain uses TRBV4-1 and TRBJ1-2; TRBD1 agrees at 10 bases. J gave up 6 bases and V 4 bases, and 2 bases lay outside the gene matches. This CDR3 has 13 residues. Germline V gene lookup returns CDR1 MGHRA and CDR2 YSYEKL.

The chain couples TRBV19 to TRBJ2-1; 7 positions agree with TRBD1. Losses at the gene ends were 9 bases for V and 7 bases for J; bases not matched to a gene: 12. The CDR3 consists of 14 residues. The germline V gene encodes CDR1 LNHDA and CDR2 SQIVND (reference sequence). In DNA form, the CDR3 reads TGTGCCAGCACACAGACAGGGCTGTCGAATGAGCAGTTCTTC. It encodes CASTQTGLSNEQFF.

The CDR3 here is CASSSQWNTEAFF. CDR3 DNA: TGTGCCAGCAGTTCACAGTGGAACACTGAAGCTTTCTTT. This chain uses TRBV12-3 or TRBV12-4 with TRBJ1-1, with no clear D. The CDR3 length is 13 residues. Trimming cost V 4 bases and J 1 base, with 7 bases left between them.

The V and J genes are TRBV5-4 and TRBJ2-7; D might be TRBD1 (5 bases). This CDR3 contains 15 residues. The ends were cut back, 4 bases at V and 5 bases at J, with 19 bases in the middle. Germline CDR1 and CDR2: SGHNT and YYREEE (reference sequence). CDR3 nucleotide sequence: TGTGCCAGCAGCAATCCGACAAAGGGGCACGACGAGCAGTACTTC. This gives the protein CASSNPTKGHDEQYF.

Of note for this clone: This sample also contains other DNA sequences that code for the same CDR3. This chain joins TRBV24-1 and TRBJ1-5; weak D call: TRBD1 (5 bases). The CDR3 consists of 14 residues. The germline V gene encodes CDR1 KGHDR and CDR2 SFDVKD. V lost 4 bases and J 6 bases, leaving 12 bases between the germline ends. The CDR3 bases are TGTGCCACCAGTGACTCTCAGGGTTTTCAGCCCCAGCATTTT. Protein product: CATSDSQGFQPQHF.

The chain has TRBV30 and TRBJ1-2; 7 nucleotides align to TRBD1. CDR3 length equals 12 residues. Germline CDR1 is GTSNPN and CDR2 is SVGIG (reference sequence). The junction had 7 bases not matched to a gene; V was cut back by 4 bases and J by 8 bases. This CDR3 reads CAWTDRLSGYTF. In DNA, the CDR3 is TGTGCCTGGACGGACAGGCTGTCCGGCTACACCTTC.

The V call is TRBV10-2, the J call TRBJ1-1, with 12 nucleotides matching TRBD1. CDR3 length equals 18 residues. J lost 5 bases, V lost 0 bases, and 10 bases had no gene match. Looked up from germline, CDR1 is WSHSY and CDR2 is SAAADI. CDR3 nucleotide sequence: TGCGCCAGCAGTGAGTCGTGGGGGACAGGGGGCGCAGGAACTGAAGCTTTCTTT. Residues: CASSESWGTGGAGTEAFF.

CDR3 nucleotide sequence: TGTGCCAGCAGGCCTCCAGGGGGCTGGGATCAGCCCCAGCATTTT. Its protein product is CASRPPGGWDQPQHF. The rearrangement uses TRBV27 and TRBJ1-5; TRBD1 aligns across 8 bases. This CDR3 region has 15 residues. The germline V gene encodes CDR1 MNHEY and CDR2 SMNVEV (reference sequence). With 6 bases clipped from V and 5 bases from J, the junction kept 9 bases outside the gene matches.

This clone was observed a single time. The chain combines TRBV29-1 with TRBJ1-5; possible D gene TRBD1, 5 bases. Trimming cost V 3 bases and J 0 bases, with 9 bases left between them. The CDR3 runs to 14 residues. Looked up from germline, CDR1 is SQVTM and CDR2 is ANQGSEA. The CDR3 protein is CSVEGGDSNQPQHF. In DNA form, the CDR3 reads TGCAGCGTTGAGGGGGGGGATAGCAATCAGCCCCAGCATTTT.

This chain connects TRBV14 to TRBJ2-1; D is unclear. This CDR3 is 14 amino acids long. V gave up 4 bases and J gave up 4 bases, with 11 bases separating them. The germline CDR1 and CDR2 sequences are SGHDN and FVKESK. CDR3 residues: CASSPWAKYNEQFF. In nucleotides, the CDR3 is TGTGCCAGCAGCCCCTGGGCTAAGTACAATGAGCAGTTCTTC.

The V and J genes are TRBV7-2 and TRBJ2-1; possible D gene TRBD2, 6 bases. Per the germline V gene, CDR1 is SGHTA and CDR2 is FQGNSA. The CDR3 length is 15 residues. Deletions cut 6 bases from V and 6 bases from J, with 18 bases between. The chain's CDR3 is CASRSDYLPLNEQFF. CDR3 sequence (DNA): TGTGCCAGCAGGTCGGACTATCTCCCCCTCAATGAGCAGTTCTTC. Complete variable domain (other parts from reference TRBV7-2 and TRBJ2-1): GAGVSQSPSNKVTEKGKDVELRCDPISGHTALYWYRQSLGQGLEFLIYFQGNSAPDKSGLPSDRFSAERTGGSVSTLTIQRTQQEDSAVYLCASRSDYLPLNEQFFGPGTRLTVL.

This clone was observed once. J is TRBJ2-6 and V is TRBV5-1; a possible D gene is TRBD2 (6 bases). V was pared by 6 bases and J by 2 bases, with 15 bases between. The CDR3 is 16 amino acids. Looked up from germline, CDR1 is SGHRS and CDR2 is YFSETQ. The CDR3 DNA is TGCGCCAGCAACCTCGGGGGAGCGGCTGGGGCCAACGTCCTGACTTTC. Encoded protein: CASNLGGAAGANVLTF.

This clone was recorded only once. The chain has TRBV3-1 (or the pseudogene TRBV3-2) and TRBJ1-5; D unclear. The CDR3 is 15 residues long. Germline CDR1 reads LGHDT; CDR2 reads YNNKEL (reference sequence). V was pared by 1 base and J by 3 bases, with 10 bases between. CDR3 nucleotide sequence: TGTGCCAGCAGCCAAGTGGTGGGCGCCAATCAGCCCCAGCATTTT. Translated: CASSQVVGANQPQHF.